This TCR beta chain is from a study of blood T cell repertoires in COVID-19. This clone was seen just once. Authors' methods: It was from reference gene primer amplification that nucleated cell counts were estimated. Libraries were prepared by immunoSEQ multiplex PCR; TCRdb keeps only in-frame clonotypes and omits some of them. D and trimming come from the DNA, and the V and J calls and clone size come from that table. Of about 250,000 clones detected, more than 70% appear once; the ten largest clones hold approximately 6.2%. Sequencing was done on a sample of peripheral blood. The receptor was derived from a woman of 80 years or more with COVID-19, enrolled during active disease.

The CDR3 DNA reads as TGCGCCAGTAGCCCGGTCGGACAGCTCACCGGGGAGCTGTTTTTT. Translating gives CASSPVGQLTGELFF. J is TRBJ2-2 and V is TRBV10-2; the D gene is possibly TRBD1 (6 bases). The CDR3 has 15 amino acids. Germline assignment: CDR1 WSHSY and CDR2 SAAADI. V shed 9 bases and J shed 4 bases, with 18 bases lying between them.